This T cell receptor beta chain was recovered during a study of technical replicates of blood from a few donors. TCRdb's copy holds only in-frame clones and misses some; the assay was immunoSEQ multiplex PCR. The repertoire has around 72,000 clones, around 91% of them found once; the top ten carry under 0.45%. V lost 8 bases and J lost 6; bases outside the gene matches: 6. CDR3 size: 14 residues. Germline V gene sequence: CDR1 MRHNA, CDR2 SNTAGT. The origin of this receptor is a human donor in good health. Some clones in this sample may be carry-over from other donors' samples. Specimen: T cells isolated from PBMCs. The chain carries TRBV6-4 and TRBJ2-1; 11 bases align to TRBD2. The CDR3 sequence: CASLAGGFSNEQFF. The DNA for the CDR3 is TGTGCCAGCCTAGCGGGAGGATTCTCCAATGAGCAGTTCTTC.